This T cell receptor beta chain was captured in a study of cytomegalovirus exposure and HLA in healthy donors. Study-wide points: Presence/absence analyses took donor sequencing depth as roughly uniform.

The PCR employed 60 Vbeta primers together with 13 Jbeta primers. Sequenced by immunoSEQ multiplex PCR; TCRdb stores in-frame clones only, minus some. The data show approximately 200,000 clones, with over 70% seen just once and less than 4% held by the top ten. As concerns this clone: Its antigen is still unknown.

Trimming stripped 4 bases from V and 0 bases from J, with 10 bases between. Looked up from germline, CDR1 is ENHRY and CDR2 is SYGVKD. There are 14 residues in the CDR3. The source of this sequence is a young woman in good health and CMV-seropositive. J is TRBJ2-7 and V is TRBV10-3; D is ambiguous. Material for sequencing was PBMCs. CDR3: CAISASTNSYEQYF. As DNA, the CDR3 is TGTGCCATCAGTGCTTCCACTAACTCCTACGAGCAGTACTTC.